This T cell receptor beta chain comes out of a study of T cells in Graves' hyperthyroidism and ophthalmopathy. The CDR3 has 12 residues. Germline values: CDR1 SGHRS, CDR2 YFSETQ. The V gene lost 4 bases and the J gene lost 5 bases, with 9 bases spanning the gap. RNA transcripts gave rise to amplified TCR beta CDR3 regions. The HTBI primer set drove a first-round RT-PCR of the TCR CDR3. TCRdb fed the multiplex PCR reads into MiXCR, producing one record per CDR3 protein. The sample lists 270,000 or so distinct CDR3 sequences, about 16% occurring once. Whole-study results and caveats: Ophthalmopathy stood apart from stable hyperthyroidism in a 13 V-J model. Blood also held most thyroid clonotypes expanded beyond 0.001.

In this sample, this clonotype turned up many times. Its antigen is as yet unknown. Uncontrolled infection, other autoimmune disease, pregnancy or lactation excluded patients. This receptor was identified in a woman aged 50 to 60 with Graves' hyperthyroidism that later progressed to Graves' ophthalmopathy. Sequencing was done on a sample of blood. This chain uses TRBV5-1 with TRBJ1-1; no clear D. CDR3 nucleotides: TGCGCCAGCAGCATCAGCGGGACTGAAGCTTTCTTT. As protein: CASSISGTEAFF.